This is a list of T cell receptor beta chains from one sample in a study of blood T cell repertoires in COVID-19. Assay: immunoSEQ multiplex PCR; the TCRdb copy retains only in-frame clones and omits some. The repertoire includes more than 95,000 clones, less than 90% of them detected once, and 2% to 2.5% sits in the top ten. Input material: peripheral blood. The origin of the receptors is a man aged 30 to 39 with acute or convalescent COVID-19. CDR3s include the opening cysteine and the closing phenylalanine or tryptophan. Fields, in order: D gene, V gene, clone size, CDR3 length, J gene, CDR3 DNA, CDR3 protein. The D gene is left open where the match is weak. Clone size, where shown, is once, few, many, or a class for clones that have expanded.

-	TRBV10-3	-	13	TRBJ2-5	TGTGCCATCAGTGATCCCGGGGAAGAGACCCAGTACTTC	CAISDPGEETQYF
TRBD1	TRBV4-3	-	17	TRBJ2-1	TGCGCCAGCAGCCAAGAACGTCCCGGGACAGGGAACAATGAGCAGTTCTTC	CASSQERPGTGNNEQFF
-	TRBV11-2	-	15	TRBJ2-7	TGTGCCAGCAGCTTAGCGCCAGGGGTCTCCTACGAGCAGTACTTC	CASSLAPGVSYEQYF
-	TRBV6-6	-	15	TRBJ1-2	TGTGCCAGCAGTTCAGGAGGGGAGACCCTCTATGGCTACACCTTC	CASSSGGETLYGYTF
TRBD2	TRBV2	-	17	TRBJ2-3	TGTGCCAGCACGTGGGCAGGCGGGAGGGCCAAGGGAGATACGCAGTATTTT	CASTWAGGRAKGDTQYF
TRBD1	TRBV19	-	15	TRBJ1-4	TGTGCCAGTAGTGCCGACAGGGCTACTAATGAAAAACTGTTTTTT	CASSADRATNEKLFF
TRBD1	TRBV25-1	-	13	TRBJ2-7	TGTGCCAGCAGCCGGACAGGGAGGTACGAGCAGTACTTC	CASSRTGRYEQYF
-	TRBV3-1/TRBV3-2	-	15	TRBJ1-6	TGTGCCAGCAGCCAAGCATGGAGCGGGGGTTCACCCCTCCACTTT	CASSQAWSGGSPLHF
TRBD1	TRBV18	-	17	TRBJ2-6	TGTGCCAGCTCACCAAGGGGGACAGGGACTGGGGCCAACGTCCTGACTTTC	CASSPRGTGTGANVLTF
-	TRBV11-2	-	14	TRBJ2-2	TGTGCCAGCAGTCTGGCCGGGAGAGGGGGGGAGCTGTTTTTT	CASSLAGRGGELFF
TRBD1	TRBV2	-	14	TRBJ1-5	TGTGCCAGCAGTGAAACAGGGGGGGATCAGCCCCAGCATTTT	CASSETGGDQPQHF
TRBD2	TRBV5-6	few	15	TRBJ2-1	TGTGCCAGCAGCTCAAGCGGGGGGGCCTTCAATGAGCAGTTCTTC	CASSSSGGAFNEQFF
TRBD1	TRBV9	-	15	TRBJ1-6	TGTGCCAGCAGCGTAGTGGCAGGGGGTAATTCACCCCTCCACTTT	CASSVVAGGNSPLHF
TRBD2	TRBV5-1	-	16	TRBJ2-2	TGCGCCAGCAGCTTAACGCGGGGGGCGAACACCGGGGAGCTGTTTTTT	CASSLTRGANTGELFF
TRBD2	TRBV7-2	-	15	TRBJ2-3	TGTGCCAGCAGCTTGGAGCGGGGGTACACAAATACGCAGTATTTT	CASSLERGYTNTQYF
-	TRBV13	-	13	TRBJ2-5	TGTGCCAGCAGCTTTGAGGGGAGGGAGACCCAGTACTTC	CASSFEGRETQYF
-	TRBV11-1	-	14	TRBJ1-1	TGTGCCAGCAGCTTAGGAGGTGTAAACACTGAAGCTTTCTTT	CASSLGGVNTEAFF
-	TRBV12-5	few	15	TRBJ1-6	TGTGCTAGTGGTTTTGATGGAGGGGCAAATTCACCCCTCCACTTT	CASGFDGGANSPLHF